Listed below are T cell receptor beta chains from one sample, sequenced in a study of vaccination and CD4 T cells after COVID-19. These receptors are not linked to any known antigen. TCRdb recomputed calls from the PCR reads with MiXCR, one row per CDR3 protein. The top ten hold 5% of the sample, which has tens of thousands of distinct CDR3 sequences, about 40% seen once. The sequences come from CD4+ T cells from blood, cultured in vitro, collected before SARS-CoV-2 vaccination. The receptors shown here come from a human donor who had recovered from COVID-19. CDR3s include the opening cysteine and the closing phenylalanine or tryptophan.

CASTDTGLYGYTF TRBJ1-2 TRBV2
CASSPGLAGRETQYF TRBJ2-5 TRBV18
CASSFDAGTTYEQYF TRBJ2-7 TRBV5-4
CATSRAVQGANEQYF TRBJ2-7 TRBV15
CASRPTSGTGESGYTF TRBJ1-2 TRBV28
CATSREARGYSNYGYTF TRBJ1-2 TRBV15
CSATPDSYEQYF TRBJ2-7 TRBV20-1
CASSLRRLAGLNNEQFF TRBJ2-1 TRBV7-8
CASSTRTGFKGTYEQYF TRBJ2-7 TRBV6-1
CSWGGGPRSYTDTQYF TRBJ2-3 TRBV29-1
CASGLGQGLGETQYF TRBJ2-5 TRBV6-1
CASSVDTAPHYGYTF TRBJ1-2 TRBV9
CASSTSGAGEQYF TRBJ2-7 TRBV19
CASSLDGRSNQPQHF TRBJ1-5 TRBV7-8
CAISEQSVGTGLNTEAFF TRBJ1-1 TRBV10-3
CSPGAIAGGSTDTQYF TRBJ2-3 TRBV20-1
CASSFRLATDTQYF TRBJ2-3 TRBV7-2
CSARDLSRQGGYTF TRBJ1-2 TRBV20-1
CSARAAGRGGEKLFF TRBJ1-4 TRBV20-1
CASSPGQLNSPLHF TRBJ1-6 TRBV7-2
CASSYSGGAKYNQPQHF TRBJ1-5 TRBV6-2/TRBV6-3
CASSRSDILSAEAFF TRBJ1-1 TRBV7-9
CASSPLAASGAQYF TRBJ2-5 TRBV7-8
CATSTENTEAFF TRBJ1-1 TRBV10-3
CASSRLAGGPQDF TRBJ2-7 TRBV4-1
CSAGFEGGGLIKSEQFF TRBJ2-1 TRBV20-1
CASSPLAGGPKAKNIQYF TRBJ2-4 TRBV27
CAIPKGGLSNQPQHF TRBJ1-5 TRBV7-7
CASSLVGLNTEAFF TRBJ1-1 TRBV5-1
CASSLRGGHGETQYF TRBJ2-5 TRBV7-9
CASSIGGGQATDTQYF TRBJ2-3 TRBV19
CASRGSGGAKKTQYF TRBJ2-5 TRBV6-2/TRBV6-3
CASIPADRSNYGYTF TRBJ1-2 TRBV6-1
CASSLQALNTEAFF TRBJ1-1 TRBV11-3
CASSLATDTQYF TRBJ2-3 TRBV7-9
CASSQDIPGTYEQYF TRBJ2-7 TRBV3-1
CASSTRRLPQETQYF TRBJ2-5 TRBV19
CASSFNGKPRGQLNTEAFF TRBJ1-1 TRBV5-1
CASTKTGVSEQYF TRBJ2-7 TRBV5-1
CASSQDAGRKNSPLHF TRBJ1-6 TRBV4-2
CASSLLRGGLGDQPQHF TRBJ1-5 TRBV7-2
CASKGGGNSYNEQFF TRBJ2-1 TRBV6-1
CASSPRGLHNEQFF TRBJ2-1 TRBV7-2
CSARSDRQETQYF TRBJ2-5 TRBV20-1
CAWRRGYTF TRBJ1-2 TRBV30
CASTSGISTDTQYF TRBJ2-3 TRBV28
CASSLRPFSYNEQFF TRBJ2-1 TRBV7-2
CSALIQTDNEKLFF TRBJ1-4 TRBV20-1
CASSLAGGNTYEQYF TRBJ2-7 TRBV5-4
CAISGQGLNEQYF TRBJ2-7 TRBV10-3
CASAEVGGPINEQFF TRBJ2-1 TRBV19
CASSPGSVGAYGYTF TRBJ1-2 TRBV5-4
CASRHDRGGGYTF TRBJ1-2 TRBV7-9
CASSAGNPAGELFF TRBJ2-2 TRBV7-2
CSAPPPSGIGEQYF TRBJ2-7 TRBV20-1
CASSLAGGLGFSYEQYF TRBJ2-7 TRBV7-8
CASSFRGFSSPLHF TRBJ1-6 TRBV27
CATILRGSYNEQFF TRBJ2-1 TRBV10-3
CASSLQGLNTEAFF TRBJ1-1 TRBV2